Listed below are T cell receptor beta chains from one sample, sequenced in a study of CD8+CD57+ T cells in acquired aplastic anemia. MiXCR, applied by TCRdb to the reads, yields one record per CDR3 protein. The data contain 270,000 or so distinct CDR3 sequences, 70% to 85% of them singletons. Specimen: sorted CD4+, CD8+, or CD8+CD57+ T cells (not recorded which) from PBMCs. These receptor sequences come from a human donor with aplastic anemia. Each CDR3 is given with its conserved first and last residue. A D gene is named only where the DNA matches it firmly. Clone sizes are given selectively: once, few, many, or a class where the clone is expanded.

TRBV9	NA	TRBJ1-2	NA	CASGLPGDIHYFYTF	TGTGCCAGCGGCCTCCCGGGGGACATTCACTACTTCTACACCTTC
TRBV24-1	NA	TRBJ1-2	once	CATKSGAADNYGYTF	TGTGCCACCAAATCGGGGGCGGCTGACAACTATGGCTACACCTTC
TRBV5-1	TRBD2	TRBJ2-7	once	CASSLDPAGHEQYF	TGCGCCAGCAGCTTGGATCCAGCGGGGCACGAGCAGTACTTC
TRBV7-3	NA	TRBJ1-3	NA	CASSLTSGNAGNTIYF	TGTGCCAGCAGCTTAACGTCAGGGAATGCTGGAAACACCATATATTTT
TRBV7-2	NA	TRBJ2-7	NA	CASSTSSSGPYEQYF	TGTGCCAGCAGCACCTCATCGTCAGGGCCTTACGAGCAGTACTTC
TRBV20-1	NA	TRBJ1-6	NA	CSARPTGGGSPLHF	TGCAGTGCTAGACCGACAGGTGGAGGTTCACCCCTCCACTTT
TRBV5-5	NA	TRBJ2-1	NA	CASSTNRDNSYNEQFF	TGTGCCAGCAGCACTAACCGGGACAACTCCTACAATGAGCAGTTCTTC
TRBV7-8	TRBD2	TRBJ2-3	NA	CASSVGTSGVKTQYF	TGTGCCAGCAGCGTCGGGACTAGCGGAGTAAAGACGCAGTATTTT
TRBV10-3	NA	TRBJ2-4	NA	CAISESSGAGNIQYF	TGTGCCATCAGTGAGTCTTCAGGAGCTGGGAACATTCAGTACTTC
TRBV20-1	NA	TRBJ1-6	NA	CSATGYADSPLHF	TGCAGTGCTACAGGGTACGCTGATTCACCCCTCCACTTT
TRBV19	NA	TRBJ2-3	NA	CASSLQGGARIEHF	TGTGCCAGTAGCCTACAAGGCGGAGCCCGGATCGAGCATTTT
TRBV29-1	NA	TRBJ1-1	few	CSYARNTEAFF	TGCAGCTACGCTAGGAACACTGAAGCTTTCTTT
TRBV2	TRBD2	TRBJ2-1	NA	CASKDGTNSRNQQFF	TGTGCCAGCAAAGACGGGACTAACTCCCGGAATCAGCAGTTCTTC
TRBV19	TRBD2	TRBJ2-3	NA	CASSLAGGAYNEQF	TGTGCCAGCAGCCTAGCGGGAGGGGCCTACAATGAGCAGTTT
TRBV5-1	NA	TRBJ1-4	NA	CASSLGTTNEKLFF	TGCGCCAGCAGCTTGGGGACAACTAATGAAAAACTGTTTTTT
TRBV19	NA	TRBJ2-7	few	CASSISWGSSYEQYF	TGTGCCAGTAGTATTTCGTGGGGGAGTTCCTACGAGCAGTACTTC
TRBV7-9	TRBD1	TRBJ1-2	NA	CASELTGGQEYGYTF	TGTGCCAGCGAGTTAACAGGGGGCCAAGAGTATGGCTACACCTTC
TRBV7-8	NA	TRBJ1-2	NA	CASSLAGRALAYGYTF	TGTGCCAGCAGCTTAGCGGGCAGGGCCTTGGCGTATGGCTACACCTTC
TRBV11-2	TRBD2	TRBJ2-7	NA	CASSLGSLAGAAYEQYF	TGTGCCAGCAGCTTAGGTAGTCTAGCGGGGGCGGCCTACGAGCAGTACTTC
TRBV2	NA	TRBJ2-3	NA	CNSVDGGPDTQYF	TGTAACAGCGTGGACGGAGGCCCCGATACGCAGTATTTT
TRBV7-8	NA	TRBJ1-2	NA	CASSLTTGGYTF	TGTGCCAGCAGCTTAACGACAGGCGGCTACACCTTC
TRBV7-3	NA	TRBJ2-2	NA	CASSPFFGGGAGELFF	TGCGCCAGCAGCCCCTTCTTTGGGGGTGGCGCCGGGGAGCTGTTTTTT